Following are 14 T cell receptor beta chains from one sample sequenced in a study of T-cell reconstitution after alpha-beta-depleted transplantation in children. A TCRbeta library incorporating unique molecular identifiers was prepared. TCRdb analysed the PCR reads with MiXCR anew, one entry per CDR3 protein. The sample contains 600,000 or so distinct CDR3 sequences, about 23% of which appear only once. Here the sequenced sample was PBMCs, mostly from graft donor cells, taken 360 days after TCRalphabeta/CD19-depleted stem cell transplant. The receptors stem from a boy under two years old who had a stem cell transplant for acute myeloid leukemia, so the T cells may come from the graft donor.

In its sample, this clonotype was seen many times. The chain carries TRBV11-2 and TRBJ1-1; no definite D call. Between the trimmed V and J ends, which lost 3 bases and 4 bases, there was a span of 12 bases. The germline gives CDR1 SGHAT, CDR2 FQNNGV. The CDR3 has 14 amino acids. CDR3 sequence (DNA): TGTGCCAGCAGCTTTGACCCTCCAGGCACTGAAGCTTTCTTT. Its protein product is CASSFDPPGTEAFF.

This chain connects TRBV20-1 to TRBJ2-7, with D possibly TRBD1 on 6 matching bases. The CDR3 spans 15 residues. CDR1 and CDR2 (germline): DFQATT, SNEGSKA (reference sequence). Trimming took 0 bases from V and 9 from J, leaving 21 bases between them. The CDR3 sequence is CSARDLRGHRVAQYV. The DNA for the CDR3 is TGCAGTGCTAGAGATCTTAGGGGCCACAGGGTCGCGCAGTACGTC.

Many counts were recorded for this clonotype. The chain employs TRBV7-9 and TRBJ2-2; D is unresolved. Germline V gives CDR1 SEHNR, CDR2 FQNEAQ (reference sequence). Trimming pared 2 bases from V and 0 bases from J, leaving 10 bases between. This CDR3 spans 16 amino acids. Here the CDR3 DNA reads TGTGCCAGCAGCTTACTGGGTTCCCCGAACACCGGGGAGCTGTTTTTT. This translates into CASSLLGSPNTGELFF.

Note on this clonotype: One end of the junction fails to match germline, which may point to a read error. This sequence joins TRBV12-3 or TRBV12-4 and TRBJ2-2; TRBD1 matches 7 bases. The CDR3 is made up of 19 amino acids. Here the CDR3 reads CASCLRHRGPSPNTGELFF. The CDR3 DNA reads TGTGCCAGCTGTTTGAGACACAGGGGCCCGTCTCCGAACACCGGGGAGCTGTTTTTT.

This clonotype has a handful of counts. V and J are TRBV15 and TRBJ2-6; D is unresolved. Trimming left V 1 base short and J 0 bases short, with 4 bases between. The CDR3 sequence is 15 residues long. CDR1 is LNHNV, CDR2 YYDKDF, per germline (reference sequence). CDR3 residues: CATSRVNSGANVLTF. In DNA, the CDR3 is TGTGCCACCAGCAGAGTAAACTCTGGGGCCAACGTCCTGACTTTC. The variable domain in full, completed from reference TRBV15 and TRBJ2-6, reads DAMVIQNPRYQVTQFGKPVTLSCSQTLNHNVMYWYQQKSSQAPKLLFHYYDKDFNNEADTPDNFQSRRPNTSFCFLDIRSPGLGDTAMYLCATSRVNSGANVLTFGAGSRLTVL.

This clonotype was seen ten or more times. The chain carries TRBV3-1 and TRBJ2-5; 14 positions match TRBD2. CDR1 is LGHDT and CDR2 is YNNKEL in the germline V gene (reference sequence). J gave up 2 bases and V 11 bases, and 16 bases lay outside the gene matches. The CDR3 is 18 amino acids. CDR3 coding DNA: TGTGCCTGCTCTGATGGGACTAGCGGGGGCCTTTCACAAGAGACCCAGTACTTC. It yields the protein CACSDGTSGGLSQETQYF.

This clonotype was recorded a few times. The rearrangement uses TRBV6-5 and TRBJ2-3; maybe TRBD2 (6 bases). V dropped 4 bases and J dropped 0 bases, with 17 bases sitting between them. The germline gives CDR1 MNHEY, CDR2 SVGAGI. CDR3 size: 17 residues. In DNA, the CDR3 is TGTGCCAGCAGTTCACTAATGGGACTCCCAAGCACAGATACGCAGTATTTT. It yields the protein CASSSLMGLPSTDTQYF.

This clonotype was recorded many times. This sequence joins TRBV20-1 and TRBJ2-7; D might be TRBD2 (5 bases). Germline V lookup: CDR1 DFQATT, CDR2 SNEGSKA (reference sequence). This CDR3 contains 13 residues. V was shortened by 3 bases and J by 1 base, with 10 bases between the two germline ends. The CDR3 region is CSARGGLSYEQYF. DNA of the CDR3: TGCAGTGCTAGGGGCGGGTTGTCCTACGAGCAGTACTTC.

V and J are TRBV24-1 and TRBJ2-5; the match to TRBD1 covers 9 bases. The CDR3 has 14 amino acids. J was trimmed by 9 bases and V by 2 bases; bases with no gene match: 6. CDR1 KGHDR and CDR2 SFDVKD come from the germline V gene. In nucleotides, the CDR3 is TGTGCCACCAGTGATTCGGGACAGGGATTGGCCCAGTACTTC. It codes for CATSDSGQGLAQYF.

This clonotype was counted only a few times. The DNA of the CDR3 is TGTGCCAGCAGTCCGGGGCGGGGTGTAAGGTACGAGCAGTACTTC. This encodes CASSPGRGVRYEQYF. The V and J genes are TRBV12-3 or TRBV12-4 and TRBJ2-7; D might be TRBD2 (6 bases). V dropped 5 bases and J dropped 4 bases, with 18 bases sitting between them. The CDR3 sequence is 15 residues long.

The V and J genes are TRBV12-3 or TRBV12-4 and TRBJ2-7, with D uncertain. The CDR3 runs 15 residues. With 2 bases removed from V and 2 bases from J, the gap between germline ends came to 13 bases. CDR3 coding DNA: TGTGCCAGCAGTTTATTATCCGGTCGTCCCTACGAGCAGTACTTC. Translated: CASSLLSGRPYEQYF.

This sequence joins TRBV6-5 and TRBJ2-3, with D perhaps TRBD1 (6 bases). V dropped 2 bases and J dropped 6 bases, with 15 bases sitting between them. CDR1 is MNHEY, CDR2 SVGAGI, per germline. The CDR3 loop spans 15 amino acids. CDR3 sequence (DNA): TGTGCCAGCAGTTACGACTATAGACAGGCGGATACGCAGTATTTT. As protein: CASSYDYRQADTQYF.

Only a few counts were recorded for this clonotype. The chain carries TRBV20-1 and TRBJ2-1, with 16 positions matching TRBD2. CDR3 length: 14 amino acids. Germline CDR1 is DFQATT and CDR2 is SNEGSKA (reference sequence). The trim removed 6 bases at V and 8 bases at J, leaving 4 bases unmatched. The DNA of the CDR3 is TGCAGTGCCCCGGGACTAGCGGGGGGGGATGAGCAGTTCTTC. Translating gives CSAPGLAGGDEQFF.

The chain employs TRBV12-3 or TRBV12-4 and TRBJ1-2, with D perhaps matching TRBD1 (6 bases). Between the trimmed V and J ends, which lost 6 bases and 4 bases, there was a span of 21 bases. The CDR3 length is 16 residues. This CDR3 is CASSLSPEGEVYGYTF. DNA of the CDR3: TGTGCCAGCAGCCTTTCCCCGGAGGGGGAAGTCTATGGCTACACCTTC.